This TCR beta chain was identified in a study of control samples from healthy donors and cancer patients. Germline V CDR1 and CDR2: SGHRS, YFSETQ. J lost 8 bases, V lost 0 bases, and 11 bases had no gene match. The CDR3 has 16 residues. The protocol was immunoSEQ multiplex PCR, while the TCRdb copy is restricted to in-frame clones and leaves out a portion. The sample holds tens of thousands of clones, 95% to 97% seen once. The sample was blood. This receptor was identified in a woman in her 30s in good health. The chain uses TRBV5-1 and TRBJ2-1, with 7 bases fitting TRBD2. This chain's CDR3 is CASSLGTRILSDEQFF. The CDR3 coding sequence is TGCGCCAGCAGCTTGGGGACTAGGATTTTAAGCGATGAGCAGTTCTTC.